The 14 T cell receptor beta chains in this list originate from one sample, sequenced in a study of blood T cell repertoires in COVID-19. Assay: immunoSEQ multiplex PCR; the TCRdb copy retains only in-frame clones and omits some. The sample lists 250,000 to 350,000 clones, approximately 86% seen once, with about an eighth in the top ten. The source material was peripheral blood. The receptors originated from a woman aged 65 to 85 with COVID-19, enrolled during active disease.

The CDR3 bases are TGCGCCAGCAGCCAAGAGGCCAGGTTTTACGAGCAGTACTTC. Translating it yields CASSQEARFYEQYF. The chain carries TRBV4-1 and TRBJ2-7; D is uncertain. Per germline, CDR1 MGHRA and CDR2 YSYEKL. The CDR3 has 14 amino acids. The germline V and J ends were trimmed by 0 bases and 4 bases, with 10 bases remaining between them.

V and J are TRBV5-1 and TRBJ1-2; no clear D. The CDR3 spans 11 residues. V lost 0 bases, J lost 11 bases, and 8 bases lay in between. Germline CDR1 reads SGHRS; CDR2 reads YFSETQ. CDR3 DNA: TGCGCCAGCAGCTTGGGGCGGAGTTACACCTTC. It encodes CASSLGRSYTF.

This clone was observed a single time. The rearrangement joins TRBV10-2 to TRBJ1-1; D is uncertain. The V gene's germline CDR1 is WSHSY and CDR2 SAAADI. The CDR3 consists of 16 residues. V lost 7 bases and J lost 1, with 19 bases in between. The CDR3 nucleotides read TGCGCCAGCACCCCTGACGGGAGCCTCCGGAACACTGAAGCTTTCTTT. This gives the protein CASTPDGSLRNTEAFF.

V is TRBV6-5 and J is TRBJ1-1; D gene uncertain. The CDR3 is 15 residues long. Trimming removed 3 bases at V and 0 bases at J, with 11 bases between. In germline, CDR1 is MNHEY, CDR2 SVGAGI. The CDR3 nucleotides are TGTGCCAGCAGTTATCTGGCAGTAATGAACACTGAAGCTTTCTTT. This translates into CASSYLAVMNTEAFF.

This chain links TRBV30 with TRBJ2-5; TRBD2 agrees at 7 bases. V was clipped by 2 bases and J by 6 bases; unmatched bases: 9. The CDR3 runs to 14 residues. Germline assignment: CDR1 GTSNPN and CDR2 SVGIG (reference sequence). The CDR3 reads CAWSLPARGKTQYF. The CDR3 DNA reads as TGTGCCTGGAGTCTCCCGGCGCGGGGGAAGACCCAGTACTTC. Combining the CDR3 with reference TRBV30 and TRBJ2-5 gives the whole variable domain SQTIHQWPATLVQPVGSPLSLECTVEGTSNPNLYWYRQAAGRGLQLLFYSVGIGQISSEVPQNLSASRPQDRQFILSSKKLLLSDSGFYLCAWSLPARGKTQYFGPGTRLLVL.

This rearrangement joins TRBV5-6 to TRBJ1-6; tentatively, D is TRBD1 (5 bases). The CDR3 is made up of 15 amino acids. The ends were cut back, 0 bases at V and 7 bases at J, with 11 bases in the middle. Germline V gene data show CDR1 as SGHDT and CDR2 as YYEEEE. DNA of the CDR3: TGTGCCAGCAGCTTGGTCCAGGGCCTGAATTCACCCCTCCACTTT. Residues: CASSLVQGLNSPLHF.

The chain recombines TRBV7-6 with TRBJ1-1; no definite D call. Germline lookup yields CDR1 SGHVS and CDR2 FNYEAQ. CDR3 length equals 16 residues. The V end was cut by 1 base, the J end by 0 bases, with 12 bases between. The CDR3 coding sequence is TGTGCCAGCAGCTTAGTAGGAGGCAATATGAACACTGAAGCTTTCTTT. It translates to CASSLVGGNMNTEAFF.

The J gene is TRBJ1-3, the V gene TRBV7-3; D is unresolved. This CDR3 spans 15 amino acids. Trimming removed 5 bases from V and 0 bases from J, with 11 bases in between. CDR1 is SGHTA and CDR2 is FQGTGA in the germline V gene. CDR3 DNA sequence: TGTGCCAGCAGCCCCGACGGGTTCTCTGGAAACACCATATATTTT. This encodes CASSPDGFSGNTIYF.

This chain joins TRBV30 and TRBJ1-6; 10 positions match TRBD1. The CDR3 has 15 amino acids. V lost 1 base and J lost 9; bases outside the gene matches: 6. CDR1 and CDR2 from the germline V gene are GTSNPN and SVGIG (reference sequence). The CDR3 loop reads CAWSARQGASSPLHF. CDR3 in DNA: TGTGCCTGGAGTGCACGACAGGGGGCGAGTTCACCCCTCCACTTT.

The V gene is TRBV28, the J gene TRBJ2-5, with TRBD1 matching over 9 bases. The V and J ends lost 8 bases and 5 bases, in that order; junction bases with no gene match: 9. Germline CDR1 and CDR2: MDHEN and SYDVKM. The CDR3 is 14 amino acids. In DNA, the CDR3 is TGTGCCAGCGGGACAGGGCGTGGGGTGGAGACCCAGTACTTC. It encodes CASGTGRGVETQYF.

The chain carries TRBV7-2 and TRBJ2-2, with 8 bases matching TRBD2. The CDR3 has 15 amino acids. CDR1 is SGHTA and CDR2 is FQGNSA in the germline V gene. V shed 6 bases, J shed 4 bases, and the junction held 7 bases outside the gene matches. CDR3 DNA sequence: TGTGCCAGCAGATTGCGGGGGGAATTCACCGGGGAGCTGTTTTTT. Translating it yields CASRLRGEFTGELFF.

The chain couples TRBV12-3 or TRBV12-4 to TRBJ1-5; the D gene is possibly TRBD1 (5 bases). The CDR3 totals 13 residues. Trimming took off 7 bases at V and 6 bases at J, with 13 bases between the two ends. CDR3 sequence reads: CASTDQGSQPQHF. Here the CDR3 DNA reads TGTGCCAGCACCGATCAGGGTAGTCAGCCCCAGCATTTT.

The V gene is TRBV7-9, the J gene TRBJ2-1; perhaps TRBD2 as D (6 bases). Per the germline V gene, CDR1 is SEHNR and CDR2 is FQNEAQ (reference sequence). Trimming pared 4 bases from V and 4 bases from J, leaving 11 bases between. The CDR3 is made up of 14 amino acids. This chain's CDR3 is CASSWRGSYNEQFF. The CDR3, as DNA: TGTGCCAGCAGCTGGAGGGGCTCTTACAATGAGCAGTTCTTC.

This chain uses TRBV29-1 with TRBJ1-5; perhaps TRBD1 as D (6 bases). V dropped 3 bases and J dropped 4 bases, with 10 bases sitting between them. The CDR3 has 13 amino acids. Per germline, CDR1 SQVTM and CDR2 ANQGSEA. The CDR3 DNA follows: TGCAGCGTTGAGCGGGGGGCGAATCAGCCCCAGCATTTT. It codes for CSVERGANQPQHF.